This T cell receptor (beta chain) derives from a study of blood T cell repertoires in COVID-19. TCRdb keeps only in-frame clones here, not all; method: immunoSEQ multiplex PCR. Of about 120,000 clones listed, roughly 79% are singletons. Sequencing was performed on peripheral blood. The receptor was derived from a man between 65 and 85 years old with acute or convalescent COVID-19.

The CDR3 loop is CAISRDSTDTQYF. DNA of the CDR3: TGTGCCATCAGCCGGGATTCCACAGATACGCAGTATTTT. V is TRBV6-5 and J is TRBJ2-3; D possibly corresponds to TRBD2 (5 bases). Trimming shortened V by 10 bases and J by 2 bases, and 13 bases separated the two germline ends. This CDR3 region has 13 residues. Germline assignment: CDR1 MNHEY and CDR2 SVGAGI.